This TCR beta chain appears in the sequencing data of a study of blood T cells in healthy people across ages. Using a J-beta primer mix together with a sample-barcoded 5' primer, a second PCR was run for about 7 to 12 cycles. TCRdb passed the 5' RACE reads through MiXCR, listing each CDR3 protein once. This table holds some 920,000 distinct CDR3 sequences, 51% found once. Trimming pared 6 bases from V and 0 bases from J, leaving 6 bases between. This CDR3 is 14 amino acids long. This clonotype was counted only a few times. The clonotype was recovered from an older woman in good health. Sample: blood. J is TRBJ2-6 and V is TRBV12-3 or TRBV12-4; D is perhaps TRBD2 (6 bases). CDR3 amino acids: CASRTSSGANVLTF. Here the CDR3 DNA reads TGTGCCAGCAGGACTAGCTCTGGGGCCAACGTCCTGACTTTC.